One T cell receptor (beta chain) is described in this entry. The data were obtained in a study of shared clonotypes between healthy human individuals. TCRdb's table, derived via immunoSEQ multiplex PCR, lists solely in-frame clones and lacks some. The sample shows 1.6 million or so clones, approximately 97% of them seen only once. The V end lost 5 bases, the J end lost 0 bases, and 15 bases lay between the germline ends. This CDR3 contains 15 residues. CDR1 and CDR2 from the germline V gene are SGDLS and YYNGEE. This chain connects TRBV9 to TRBJ2-7; TRBD1 might be the D (5 bases). The sequenced sample consisted of naive CD4+ T cells sorted from blood. Indicated subset: CD45RA+ positively selected. This receptor was identified in a man aged 25 to 45 in good health. The CDR3 DNA reads as TGTGCCAGCAGTGCCCATTGGGGCAGCTCCTACGAGCAGTACTTC. It encodes CASSAHWGSSYEQYF.